A single sample is the source of the 18 T cell receptor beta chains below, sequenced in a study of T-cell reconstitution after alpha-beta-depleted transplantation in children. TCRbeta library construction was performed incorporating unique molecular identifiers. In TCRdb, the PCR reads were re-called with MiXCR into one record per CDR3 protein. The data show about 500,000 distinct CDR3 sequences, 30% to 35% seen once. The sample in question was PBMCs from the stem cell graft donor, obtained from the stem cell graft. The receptors were sampled from a human donor who donated a stem cell graft to a child with aplastic anemia.

This chain uses TRBV7-2 with TRBJ1-1, with TRBD1 matching 8 bases. The germline gives CDR1 SGHTA, CDR2 FQGNSA. This CDR3 comprises 16 residues. Trimming took 6 bases from V and 3 from J; bases not matched to a gene: 12. CDR3 residues: CASSFRQGAMYTEAFF. In DNA form, the CDR3 reads TGTGCCAGCAGTTTTAGGCAGGGGGCAATGTACACTGAAGCTTTCTTT.

The CDR3 loop reads CATLTTSYNEQFF. The DNA for the CDR3 is TGTGCCACCCTGACGACCTCCTACAATGAGCAGTTCTTC. The chain employs TRBV10-3 and TRBJ2-1; D is unresolved. Trimming removed 10 bases at V and 0 bases at J, with 10 bases between. The CDR3 has 13 amino acids. Germline V CDR1 and CDR2: ENHRY, SYGVKD.

This clonotype was counted only a few times. The chain couples TRBV20-1 to TRBJ2-7; possibly TRBD2 for D (6 bases). This CDR3 is 13 amino acids long. Germline CDR1 is DFQATT and CDR2 is SNEGSKA (reference sequence). V was trimmed by 4 bases and J by 3 bases, leaving 13 bases between them. In nucleotides, the CDR3 is TGCAGTGCTAAACAGACTAGTTTCTACGAGCAGTACTTC. Translated: CSAKQTSFYEQYF.

This rearrangement joins TRBV19 to TRBJ1-3; D is ambiguous. The V and J ends lost 8 bases and 0 bases respectively, with 11 bases between them. The CDR3 covers 14 residues. Per germline, CDR1 LNHDA and CDR2 SQIVND (reference sequence). The CDR3 sequence: CASRSTASGNTIYF. CDR3 DNA sequence: TGTGCCAGTCGAAGCACGGCCTCTGGAAACACCATATATTTT.

The genes are TRBV5-8 and TRBJ1-2, with D unclear. Trimming left V 3 bases short and J 2 bases short, with 8 bases between. The CDR3 has 13 residues. In germline, CDR1 is SGHTS, CDR2 YDEGEE. The CDR3 is CASSSPPNYGYTF. CDR3 nucleotides: TGTGCCAGCAGCTCGCCTCCAAACTATGGCTACACCTTC.

This clonotype has only one observation. The chain links TRBV10-3 to TRBJ1-6; 7 bases match TRBD1. This CDR3 is 15 amino acids long. The junction had 5 bases not matched to a gene; V was cut back by 2 bases and J by 7 bases. The germline gives CDR1 ENHRY, CDR2 SYGVKD. The CDR3 sequence is CAISEDRALNSPLHF. The CDR3 region has the DNA TGTGCCATCAGTGAGGACAGGGCCCTGAATTCACCCCTCCACTTT.

This clonotype appeared a few times. The chain carries TRBV4-2 and TRBJ2-3; TRBD2 agrees at 7 bases. CDR1 LGHNA and CDR2 YNFKEQ come from the germline V gene. This CDR3 region has 14 residues. V gave up 2 bases and J gave up 4 bases; unmatched junction bases: 3. CDR3 coding DNA: TGTGCCAGCAGCCAAATGACTAGCTCAGATACGCAGTATTTT. As protein: CASSQMTSSDTQYF.

The V call is TRBV20-1, the J call TRBJ2-7; D is possibly TRBD1 or TRBD2 (5 bases each). Between the trimmed V and J ends, which lost 3 bases and 6 bases, there was a span of 15 bases. Germline V gene sequence: CDR1 DFQATT, CDR2 SNEGSKA (reference sequence). This CDR3 is built from 13 residues. For the CDR3, the DNA is TGCAGTGCTAGGCCCGGGGTGACAGTCGAGCAGTACTTC. Its protein is CSARPGVTVEQYF.

This clonotype was detected a few times. This chain joins TRBV10-3 and TRBJ2-7; unclear D gene. Trimming left V 6 bases short and J 0 bases short, with 12 bases between. The CDR3 is 14 residues long. Germline V gene data show CDR1 as ENHRY and CDR2 as SYGVKD. The CDR3 DNA reads as TGTGCCATCAGCTCCCCCAGCAGCTCCTACGAGCAGTACTTC. Protein product: CAISSPSSSYEQYF.

This clonotype has just a few counts. This rearrangement joins TRBV20-1 to TRBJ1-1, with a weak D call TRBD1 (5 bases). Deletions cut 6 bases from V and 2 bases from J, with 13 bases between. CDR1 DFQATT and CDR2 SNEGSKA come from the germline V gene (reference sequence). The length of the CDR3 is 13 residues. CDR3 in amino acids: CSAARTLNTEAFF. CDR3 DNA sequence: TGCAGTGCCGCTCGGACACTTAACACTGAAGCTTTCTTT.

The J gene is TRBJ2-6, the V gene TRBV6-1; TRBD1 matches at 9 bases. This CDR3 has 19 amino acids. V lost 6 bases and J lost 4; bases outside the gene matches: 16. CDR1 is MNHNS, CDR2 SASEGT, per germline. CDR3 residues: CASSRKPTGTGRGANVLTF. The CDR3 DNA reads TGTGCCAGCAGCCGAAAACCCACCGGGACAGGGAGGGGGGCCAACGTCCTGACTTTC.

The rearrangement uses TRBV5-1 and TRBJ1-1, with D perhaps TRBD1 (6 bases). CDR3 length equals 16 residues. V was pared by 3 bases and J by 3 bases, with 18 bases between. Germline V gives CDR1 SGHRS, CDR2 YFSETQ. The CDR3 is CASSSGQPWSDTEAFF. The CDR3, as DNA: TGCGCCAGCAGCTCCGGACAGCCTTGGAGCGACACTGAAGCTTTCTTT.

The rearrangement links TRBV28 to TRBJ2-1; weak D call: TRBD2 (5 bases). Trimming pared 6 bases from V and 0 bases from J, leaving 15 bases between. The germline V gene encodes CDR1 MDHEN and CDR2 SYDVKM. This CDR3 has 16 residues. Here the CDR3 DNA reads TGTGCCAGCAGGCCAATACTAGAGAGCTCCTACAATGAGCAGTTCTTC. The encoded protein is CASRPILESSYNEQFF.

The gene calls are TRBV30 and TRBJ2-7; 11 bases match TRBD2. The CDR3 spans 15 residues. V shed 0 bases, J shed 9 bases, and the junction held 10 bases outside the gene matches. Germline assignment: CDR1 GTSNPN and CDR2 SVGIG (reference sequence). CDR3 sequence (DNA): TGTGCCTGGAGTGTATTTAGCGGGAGGGCCACCCCGCAGTACTTC. Protein: CAWSVFSGRATPQYF.

V usage is TRBV5-1 and J usage is TRBJ2-3; D is undetermined. Germline V gene data show CDR1 as SGHRS and CDR2 as YFSETQ. Trimming shortened V by 0 bases and J by 2 bases, and 7 bases separated the two germline ends. The CDR3 sequence is 14 residues long. Here the CDR3 DNA reads TGCGCCAGCAGCTTGGACGCTATCACAGATACGCAGTATTTT. Protein: CASSLDAITDTQYF. Filled out from reference TRBV5-1 and TRBJ2-3, the complete variable domain reads KAGVTQTPRYLIKTRGQQVTLSCSPISGHRSVSWYQQTPGQGLQFLFEYFSETQRNKGNFPGRFSGRQFSNSRSEMNVSTLELGDSALYLCASSLDAITDTQYFGPGTRLTVL.

This clonotype has just a few counts. The chain has TRBV5-1 and TRBJ2-3, with 8 bases aligning to TRBD2. Trimming removed 8 bases from V and 2 bases from J; junction bases left unmatched: 7. Per germline, CDR1 SGHRS and CDR2 YFSETQ. The CDR3 totals 14 residues. This CDR3 is CASAGGQDTDTQYF. The CDR3 bases are TGCGCCAGTGCGGGAGGCCAAGACACAGATACGCAGTATTTT.

This chain links TRBV29-1 with TRBJ2-4; 8 nucleotides match TRBD1. CDR3 length: 10 amino acids. Germline CDR1 reads SQVTM; CDR2 reads ANQGSEA. After removal of 1 base from V and 16 bases from J, the junction contained 3 bases not matched to a gene. The CDR3 DNA follows: TGCAGCGTTGAAGCGGACAGGGCTTACTTC. Translating gives CSVEADRAYF.

The chain links TRBV3-1 to TRBJ1-1; D might be TRBD1 (6 bases). The CDR3 is 15 residues long. Germline V gives CDR1 LGHDT, CDR2 YNNKEL (reference sequence). Trimming cost V 4 bases and J 5 bases, with 17 bases left between them. The CDR3 is CASSRGAGAETEAFF. Here the CDR3 DNA reads TGTGCCAGCAGCCGCGGGGCAGGGGCAGAAACTGAAGCTTTCTTT.